This T cell receptor beta chain was observed in a study of blood T cell repertoires in COVID-19. As for the study in general: Acute-phase and convalescent COVID-19 samples originated in the United States, Italy and Spain. From T cells, B-cell-depleted T cells, or PBMCs came the material, which was cDNA or gDNA.

This CDR3 is built from 15 residues. With 3 bases clipped from V and 4 bases from J, the junction kept 4 bases outside the gene matches. Germline V lookup: CDR1 LNHDA, CDR2 SQIVND (reference sequence). As handled by the study authors: Scientists estimated how many nucleated cells there were by amplifying reference gene primers. TCRdb keeps only in-frame clones here, not all; method: immunoSEQ multiplex PCR. V and J calls and clone size follow that table, whereas D and trimming were derived from the DNA. This sample yields more than 95,000 clones, of which roughly 79% are seen a single time; roughly 9.4% belongs to the top ten.

V usage is TRBV19 and J usage is TRBJ1-5, with 9 bases aligning to TRBD1. Sequencing was carried out using peripheral blood. This sequence originates from a woman in her 70s with acute or convalescent COVID-19. CDR3 nucleotide sequence: TGTGCCAGTAGTATGGGACAGGGCGAAAATCAGCCCCAGCATTTT. Translating it yields CASSMGQGENQPQHF. Variable domain in full (rest from reference TRBV19 and TRBJ1-5): DGGITQSPKYLFRKEGQNVTLSCEQNLNHDAMYWYRQDPGQGLRLIYYSQIVNDFQKGDIAEGYSVSREKKESFPLTVTSAQKNPTAFYLCASSMGQGENQPQHFGDGTRLSIL.